The 32 T cell receptor beta chains listed next were all sequenced from one sample in a study of blood T cells in healthy people across ages. Combining a sample-barcoded 5' primer with a J-beta primer mix, a second PCR ran for about 7 to 11 cycles. MiXCR was run by TCRdb on the 5' RACE reads, yielding one entry per CDR3 protein. The data show 700,000 or so distinct CDR3 sequences, roughly 41% seen once. Sequencing input: blood. Every receptor here comes from a man aged 80 or over in good health.

The chain couples TRBV20-1 to TRBJ1-2; TRBD1 might be the D (5 bases). Trimming cost V 5 bases and J 2 bases, with 18 bases left between them. The CDR3 has 15 residues. Germline-derived CDR1 and CDR2 are DFQATT and SNEGSKA (reference sequence). The CDR3 bases are TGCAGTGCTGCATTCTGGGGGACGCTCAACTATGGCTACACCTTC. It translates to CSAAFWGTLNYGYTF.

The V gene is TRBV20-1, the J gene TRBJ2-7; 9 bases are a match to TRBD1. Germline V gene data show CDR1 as DFQATT and CDR2 as SNEGSKA (reference sequence). The V gene end was trimmed by 5 bases and the J gene end by 10 bases; junction bases not matched to a gene: 9. The CDR3 runs 12 residues. The CDR3 loop is CSASKPQGAQYF. The CDR3 DNA reads TGCAGTGCTTCCAAACCACAGGGGGCTCAGTACTTC.

This clonotype was seen a few times. V gene TRBV6-1 combines with J gene TRBJ1-4; 8 bases line up with TRBD1. The germline gives CDR1 MNHNS, CDR2 SASEGT. V lost 3 bases, J lost 2 bases, and 11 bases stayed unmatched. The CDR3 totals 18 residues. The CDR3, as DNA: TGTGCCAGCAGTGAGATCACGACAGGGGTGGGCACTAATGAAAAACTGTTTTTT. Its translation: CASSEITTGVGTNEKLFF.

This sequence joins TRBV5-1 and TRBJ2-5; D may be TRBD1 or TRBD2 (6 bases each). CDR1 and CDR2 (germline): SGHRS, YFSETQ. The CDR3 consists of 15 residues. V shed 0 bases and J shed 4 bases, with 13 bases lying between them. The CDR3 region has the DNA TGCGCCAGCAGCTTGGTCCCGGGGGCCCCAGAGACCCAGTACTTC. Encoded protein: CASSLVPGAPETQYF.

The chain combines TRBV6-2 or TRBV6-3 with TRBJ2-3; D perhaps matches TRBD2 (5 bases). The CDR3 runs 13 residues. Germline lookup yields CDR1 MNHEY and CDR2 SVGEGT. The V and J ends lost 2 bases and 7 bases respectively, with 10 bases between them. The CDR3 sequence is CASSYPSTYTQYF. The CDR3 DNA reads TGTGCCAGCAGTTACCCTAGCACCTATACGCAGTATTTT.

V usage is TRBV6-2 or TRBV6-3 and J usage is TRBJ2-5, with 11 bases lining up with TRBD1. CDR1 MNHEY and CDR2 SVGEGT come from the germline V gene. V gave up 5 bases and J gave up 7 bases; unmatched junction bases: 15. The CDR3 totals 17 residues. The CDR3 spells CASSNLGQGAIVGTQYF. The CDR3 bases are TGTGCCAGCAGTAATCTCGGACAGGGGGCTATCGTAGGGACCCAGTACTTC.

J is TRBJ2-5 and V is TRBV12-3 or TRBV12-4; D is unresolved. The CDR3 covers 14 residues. V lost 2 bases and J 2 bases, leaving 9 bases between the germline ends. In DNA, the CDR3 is TGTGCCAGCAGTTTATGGCCAAAACAAGAGACCCAGTACTTC. Amino acids: CASSLWPKQETQYF.

There are a few counts of this clonotype. CDR3 loop: CASSLVRTEHTEAFF. The CDR3 nucleotides read TGTGCCAGCAGCTTAGTTAGGACAGAACACACTGAAGCTTTCTTT. The rearrangement uses TRBV7-9 and TRBJ1-1; TRBD1 might be the D (6 bases). There are 15 residues in the CDR3. Trimming left V 1 base short and J 3 bases short, with 12 bases between. The germline CDR1 and CDR2 sequences are SEHNR and FQNEAQ (reference sequence). The full variable domain, rest sourced from reference TRBV7-9 and TRBJ1-1, is DTGVSQNPRHKITKRGQNVTFRCDPISEHNRLYWYRQTLGQGPEFLTYFQNEAQLEKSRLLSDRFSAERPKGSFSTLEIQRTEQGDSAMYLCASSLVRTEHTEAFFGQGTRLTVV.

To note about this clonotype: This could be a read error, since a much larger clone is one nucleotide away. This chain links TRBV15 with TRBJ2-5, with TRBD2 identical over 9 bases. Trimming at V came to 3 bases and at J to 11 bases, leaving 13 bases not matched to a gene. Germline assignment: CDR1 LNHNV and CDR2 YYDKDF (reference sequence). This CDR3 contains 15 residues. The CDR3 sequence is CATSSLSGGKNEQYF. The CDR3 coding sequence is TGTGCCACCAGCAGCCTTAGCGGGGGCAAAAATGAGCAGTACTTC.

This clonotype was observed many times. This rearrangement joins TRBV12-3 or TRBV12-4 to TRBJ1-2; the match to TRBD1 covers 10 bases. This CDR3 comprises 15 residues. Germline trimming cut 6 bases from V and 4 bases from J; bases unmatched to any gene: 8. The CDR3: CASSPRQGAGYGYTF. DNA for the CDR3: TGTGCCAGCAGCCCACGACAGGGGGCAGGCTATGGCTACACCTTC.

V usage is TRBV9 and J usage is TRBJ2-7, with D possibly being TRBD1 or TRBD2 (5 bases each). Germline CDR1 reads SGDLS; CDR2 reads YYNGEE. This CDR3 is built from 15 residues. Deletions cut 0 bases from V and 2 bases from J, with 12 bases between. The CDR3 loop reads CASSVAARETYEQYF. In DNA form, the CDR3 reads TGTGCCAGCAGCGTAGCAGCCAGGGAGACCTACGAGCAGTACTTC.

The sample holds many counts of this clonotype. The chain joins TRBV28 to TRBJ2-5, with D tentatively TRBD2 (7 bases). This CDR3 is built from 15 residues. Trimming shortened V by 6 bases and J by 4 bases, and 18 bases separated the two germline ends. Germline-derived CDR1 and CDR2 are MDHEN and SYDVKM. The CDR3 is CASSNARGASETQYF. In nucleotides, the CDR3 is TGTGCCAGCAGCAACGCCCGGGGGGCCTCAGAGACCCAGTACTTC.

The chain uses TRBV6-1 and TRBJ2-5; either TRBD1 or TRBD2 may supply D (6 bases each). The better agreement between TRBJ2-7 and the DNA end casts doubt on the J call. The germline V gene encodes CDR1 MNHNS and CDR2 SASEGT. This CDR3 spans 15 amino acids. The CDR3, as DNA: TGTGCCAGCAGTGAAGTGTGGGGGGCTGGCTACGAGCAGTACTTC. Amino acid sequence: CASSEVWGAGYEQYF.

This clonotype has more than one count but fewer than ten. V is TRBV7-3 and J is TRBJ2-1; D may be TRBD2 (5 bases). Germline assignment: CDR1 SGHTA and CDR2 FQGTGA. Trimming left V 4 bases short and J 8 bases short, with 24 bases between. The CDR3 is made up of 17 amino acids. The CDR3 region is CASSSNGLASMGDEQFF. The CDR3 DNA reads TGTGCCAGCAGCTCAAATGGGTTAGCTTCAATGGGAGATGAGCAGTTCTTC.

This clonotype was found a few times. The chain uses TRBV6-1 and TRBJ1-4, with D hard to call. The CDR3 has 13 residues. Trimming removed 6 bases at V and 5 bases at J, with 10 bases between. Germline CDR1 MNHNS, CDR2 SASEGT. The CDR3 reads CASRDLANEKLFF. The CDR3 DNA is TGTGCCAGCAGGGACCTCGCAAATGAAAAACTGTTTTTT.

The chain combines TRBV20-1 with TRBJ2-5, with 7 bases identical to TRBD2. The J call may be wrong; the DNA end is better matched by TRBJ2-7. Germline V CDR1 and CDR2: DFQATT, SNEGSKA (reference sequence). The CDR3 contains 14 residues. CDR3 sequence reads: CSAREGRVAYEQYF. The DNA of the CDR3 is TGCAGTGCTAGAGAAGGGAGGGTAGCCTACGAGCAGTACTTC.

The chain recombines TRBV15 with TRBJ2-7; 10 bases line up with TRBD1. Matching the DNA end better, TRBJ2-5 makes the J call doubtful. The CDR3 covers 16 residues. Per the germline V gene, CDR1 is LNHNV and CDR2 is YYDKDF (reference sequence). The CDR3 DNA sequence: TGTGCCACCAGCAGCGAGGGACAGGGGCGAAGGGAGACCCAGTACTTC. Protein: CATSSEGQGRRETQYF.

The rearrangement uses TRBV15 and TRBJ2-5; 10 bases map to TRBD2. This CDR3 contains 15 residues. CDR1 is LNHNV and CDR2 is YYDKDF in the germline V gene (reference sequence). J gave up 1 base and V 5 bases, and 4 bases lay outside the gene matches. CDR3 amino acids: CATSPSSGSQETQYF. The CDR3 bases are TGTGCCACCAGCCCGTCTAGCGGGAGCCAAGAGACCCAGTACTTC.

This chain uses TRBV5-1 with TRBJ2-1; 8 bases are a match to TRBD2. The CDR3 extends over 14 amino acids. Germline lookup yields CDR1 SGHRS and CDR2 YFSETQ. Losses at the gene ends were 4 bases for V and 5 bases for J; bases not matched to a gene: 5. CDR3 protein: CASSLSGSNNEQFF. For the CDR3, the DNA is TGCGCCAGCAGCCTGAGCGGGAGTAACAATGAGCAGTTCTTC.

The rearrangement links TRBV29-1 to TRBJ2-1; 8 nucleotides align to TRBD2. Looked up from germline, CDR1 is SQVTM and CDR2 is ANQGSEA. The ends lost 3 bases at V and 0 bases at J; junction bases unmatched: 7. The CDR3 consists of 16 residues. The CDR3 protein is CSVEVTGGSSYNEQFF. In nucleotides, the CDR3 is TGCAGCGTTGAGGTGACGGGGGGGAGCTCCTACAATGAGCAGTTCTTC.

The genes are TRBV11-2 and TRBJ2-1, with 10 bases lining up with TRBD2. This CDR3 region has 15 residues. With V trimmed by 5 bases and J by 13 bases, 14 bases remained unmatched. Germline values: CDR1 SGHAT, CDR2 FQNNGV. The CDR3 DNA reads as TGTGCCAGCAGCGGGGATCTAGCGGGGGCAGAGACCCAGTTCTTC. Protein product: CASSGDLAGAETQFF.

The V gene is TRBV7-9, the J gene TRBJ1-1; weak D call: TRBD1 (5 bases). V dropped 7 bases and J dropped 7 bases, with 16 bases sitting between them. The CDR3 runs to 13 residues. The germline V gene has CDR1 SEHNR and CDR2 FQNEAQ (reference sequence). The CDR3 sequence: CASTRGDLGEAFF. The CDR3, as DNA: TGTGCCAGCACCCGCGGGGACCTGGGTGAAGCTTTCTTT.

The V and J genes are TRBV5-4 and TRBJ2-4; the match to TRBD2 covers 14 bases. The better agreement between TRBJ2-7 and the DNA end casts doubt on the J call. Germline CDR1 and CDR2: SGHNT and YYREEE (reference sequence). There are 16 residues in the CDR3. The CDR3 DNA is TGTGCCAGCAGCGCGGGACTAGCGGGGGACCTATACGAGCAGTACTTC. Its protein product is CASSAGLAGDLYEQYF.

This sequence joins TRBV7-2 and TRBJ2-7; 10 bases match TRBD2. Unmatched junction bases numbered 9, after V lost 1 base and J lost 0 bases. CDR1 and CDR2 from the germline V gene are SGHTA and FQGNSA. The CDR3 has 18 residues. DNA of the CDR3: TGTGCCAGCAGCTTAGATCGGACTCTAGCGGGGGCCTCCTACGAGCAGTACTTC. Amino acids: CASSLDRTLAGASYEQYF.

The chain carries TRBV5-8 and TRBJ1-1; D is ambiguous. Trimming shortened V by 4 bases and J by 11 bases, and 15 bases separated the two germline ends. Germline V gene data show CDR1 as SGHTS and CDR2 as YDEGEE. The CDR3 is 12 residues long. CDR3 in DNA: TGTGCCAGCAGCGTCAGAGGGTTTCAGGCTTTCTTT. It encodes CASSVRGFQAFF.

This chain connects TRBV9 to TRBJ2-3, with a tentative D call TRBD2 (6 bases). Germline V lookup: CDR1 SGDLS, CDR2 YYNGEE. The CDR3 runs to 16 residues. Trimming stripped 4 bases from V and 2 bases from J, with 17 bases between. CDR3 loop: CASSKWDSGTTDTQYF. The CDR3 bases are TGTGCCAGCAGCAAGTGGGACTCTGGAACCACAGATACGCAGTATTTT.

This clonotype was seen many times. The chain combines TRBV20-1 with TRBJ2-7; TRBD1 is a possible D gene (5 bases). V lost 6 bases and J 2 bases, leaving 8 bases between the germline ends. Per germline, CDR1 DFQATT and CDR2 SNEGSKA (reference sequence). This CDR3 is built from 11 residues. CDR3 loop: CSAQGAYEQYF. The CDR3 nucleotides are TGCAGTGCCCAAGGGGCCTACGAGCAGTACTTC.

Only a few counts were recorded for this clonotype. The chain couples TRBV10-3 to TRBJ2-7; D is undetermined. Germline loops: CDR1 ENHRY, CDR2 SYGVKD. This CDR3 region has 13 residues. V was shortened by 3 bases and J by 5 bases, with 11 bases between the two germline ends. The CDR3 reads CAISDGINHEQYF. The CDR3 region has the DNA TGTGCCATCAGTGATGGAATCAACCACGAGCAGTACTTC.

The chain links TRBV5-1 to TRBJ2-5, with 8 positions matching TRBD1. The V and J ends lost 3 bases and 3 bases, in that order; junction bases with no gene match: 7. CDR1 and CDR2 from the germline V gene are SGHRS and YFSETQ. The CDR3 length is 15 residues. CDR3: CASSSTGAKEETQYF. The DNA for the CDR3 is TGCGCCAGCAGCTCGACAGGGGCTAAGGAAGAGACCCAGTACTTC.

This clonotype came up a few times. The chain recombines TRBV12-3 or TRBV12-4 with TRBJ1-4, with 7 positions matching TRBD1. This CDR3 spans 14 amino acids. Germline trimming cut 6 bases from V and 7 bases from J; bases unmatched to any gene: 8. The CDR3 loop reads CASSRDRVVEKLFF. In nucleotides, the CDR3 is TGTGCCAGCAGCCGTGACAGGGTGGTTGAAAAACTGTTTTTT.

The chain joins TRBV7-2 to TRBJ2-5; 7 nucleotides agree with TRBD2. Trimming took 7 bases from V and 1 from J; bases not matched to a gene: 9. The CDR3 loop spans 15 amino acids. The germline V gene has CDR1 SGHTA and CDR2 FQGNSA. CDR3 sequence (DNA): TGTGCCAGCACCCTTACTGGGACTACCCAAGAGACCCAGTACTTC. It codes for CASTLTGTTQETQYF. Looking up the rest from reference TRBV7-2 and TRBJ2-5 gives the full variable domain: GAGVSQSPSNKVTEKGKDVELRCDPISGHTALYWYRQSLGQGLEFLIYFQGNSAPDKSGLPSDRFSAERTGGSVSTLTIQRTQQEDSAVYLCASTLTGTTQETQYFGPGTRLLVL.

The CDR3 loop is CASKASIGPEQYF. The CDR3 DNA sequence: TGTGCCAGCAAGGCTAGCATAGGACCCGAGCAGTACTTC. The chain recombines TRBV27 with TRBJ2-7; possibly TRBD2 for D (5 bases). This CDR3 is 13 amino acids long. With 7 bases removed from V and 6 bases from J, the gap between germline ends came to 16 bases. Germline V lookup: CDR1 MNHEY, CDR2 SMNVEV (reference sequence).